This T cell receptor beta chain is drawn from a study of T-cell reconstitution after alpha-beta-depleted transplantation in children. The CDR3 is 14 amino acids. Germline lookup yields CDR1 SGHTA and CDR2 FQGNSA. Trimming took off 2 bases at V and 7 bases at J, with 14 bases between the two ends. Researchers prepared the TCRbeta library using unique molecular identifiers, the study reports. TCRdb reprocessed the PCR reads via MiXCR and lists one record per CDR3 protein. This table has roughly 590,000 distinct CDR3 sequences, approximately 17% appearing once. This clonotype was recorded at least ten times.

Sequenced here: PBMCs from the stem cell graft donor, sampled from the stem cell graft. The receptor was derived from a human donor who donated a stem cell graft to a child with acute myeloid leukemia. The chain employs TRBV7-2 and TRBJ1-1, with D possibly TRBD1 on 6 matching bases. The CDR3 reads CASSLTPGDHEAFF. The CDR3 region has the DNA TGTGCCAGCAGCTTAACGCCAGGGGATCATGAAGCTTTCTTT.